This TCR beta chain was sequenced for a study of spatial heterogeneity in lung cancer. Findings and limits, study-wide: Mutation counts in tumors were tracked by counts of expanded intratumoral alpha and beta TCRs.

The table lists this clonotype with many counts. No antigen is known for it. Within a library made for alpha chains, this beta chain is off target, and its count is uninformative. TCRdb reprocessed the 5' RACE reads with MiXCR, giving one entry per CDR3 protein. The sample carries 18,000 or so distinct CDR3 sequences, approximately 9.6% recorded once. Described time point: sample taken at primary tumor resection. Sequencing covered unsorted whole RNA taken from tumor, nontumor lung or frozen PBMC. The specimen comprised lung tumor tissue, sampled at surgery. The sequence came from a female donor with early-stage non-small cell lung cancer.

The CDR3 DNA follows: TGTGCCAGCAGTCCCGTTGACAGGGCCTACTATGGCTACACCTTC. Translated: CASSPVDRAYYGYTF. The chain joins TRBV28 to TRBJ1-2; 7 nucleotides align to TRBD1. The CDR3 runs 15 residues. Trimming cost V 5 bases and J 3 bases; bases outside gene matches: 9. Germline CDR1 reads MDHEN; CDR2 reads SYDVKM.